A selection of T cell receptor beta chains follows, all from one sample in a study of post-analysis software for immune sequencing data. Each CDR3 protein gets one entry after TCRdb re-called the PCR reads with MiXCR. The sample records 800,000 to 950,000 distinct CDR3 sequences, around 53% being singletons. Material: blood. These receptors were collected from a girl aged 5 to 17 with multiple sclerosis. Each CDR3 is given without its conserved first and last residue. Fields, in order: CDR3 length, V gene, J gene, CDR3 protein.

len: 11; v_gene: TRBV20-1; j_gene: TRBJ2-7; CDR3aa: SARKDFPYEQY
len: 13; v_gene: TRBV29-1; j_gene: TRBJ1-1; CDR3aa: SVLDRGGYNTEAF
len: 11; v_gene: TRBV5-1; j_gene: TRBJ2-3; CDR3aa: ASSSSSTDTQY
len: 14; v_gene: TRBV6-5; j_gene: TRBJ2-5; CDR3aa: ASNKIAGGLQETQY
len: 12; v_gene: TRBV5-5; j_gene: TRBJ2-7; CDR3aa: ASSFPGSNYEQY
len: 11; v_gene: TRBV12-3/TRBV12-4; j_gene: TRBJ2-7; CDR3aa: ASTHRGTYEQY
len: 11; v_gene: TRBV5-1; j_gene: TRBJ1-2; CDR3aa: ASSSGYRDGYT
len: 12; v_gene: TRBV20-1; j_gene: TRBJ1-5; CDR3aa: SARDRQANQPQH
len: 11; v_gene: TRBV29-1; j_gene: TRBJ1-5; CDR3aa: SVFDRGGQPQH
len: 6; v_gene: TRBV29-1; j_gene: TRBJ1-2; CDR3aa: SDGGYT
len: 9; v_gene: TRBV29-1; j_gene: TRBJ2-7; CDR3aa: SVGHSREQY
len: 11; v_gene: TRBV29-1; j_gene: TRBJ2-3; CDR3aa: SVEWQVLNTQY
len: 12; v_gene: TRBV7-2; j_gene: TRBJ2-7; CDR3aa: ASSSLTGVHEQY
len: 14; v_gene: TRBV12-3/TRBV12-4; j_gene: TRBJ2-7; CDR3aa: ASSLPDPGTGGEQY
len: 12; v_gene: TRBV7-9; j_gene: -; CDR3aa: ASSLGGEIYEQY
len: 11; v_gene: TRBV20-1; j_gene: TRBJ2-7; CDR3aa: SAKWAGTYEQY
len: 11; v_gene: TRBV10-3; j_gene: TRBJ2-1; CDR3aa: ATEGLAGGGQF
len: 13; v_gene: TRBV9; j_gene: TRBJ2-1; CDR3aa: ASSALPSGDNEQF
len: 12; v_gene: TRBV15; j_gene: TRBJ2-7; CDR3aa: ATSRSPIDYEQY
len: 12; v_gene: TRBV29-1; j_gene: TRBJ1-2; CDR3aa: SVENRKKNYGYT
len: 14; v_gene: TRBV20-1; j_gene: TRBJ2-2; CDR3aa: SAPTSGRANTGELF
len: 15; v_gene: TRBV27; j_gene: TRBJ2-1; CDR3aa: ASSFSLGVAGDDEQF
len: 9; v_gene: TRBV5-1; j_gene: TRBJ2-1; CDR3aa: ASSLDGEQF
len: 12; v_gene: TRBV3-1; j_gene: TRBJ2-5; CDR3aa: ASSLGTDSRTQY
len: 12; v_gene: TRBV27; j_gene: TRBJ1-5; CDR3aa: ASRWRGGDQPQH
len: 13; v_gene: TRBV7-9; j_gene: TRBJ2-1; CDR3aa: ASSYSGRAKNEQF
len: 16; v_gene: TRBV20-1; j_gene: TRBJ2-5; CDR3aa: SARDGLAGVRYQETQY
len: 13; v_gene: TRBV5-1; j_gene: TRBJ1-1; CDR3aa: ASSLGFGGRTEAF
len: 11; v_gene: TRBV12-3/TRBV12-4; j_gene: TRBJ2-5; CDR3aa: ASSFSPAETQY
len: 13; v_gene: TRBV5-6; j_gene: -; CDR3aa: ASSWTELDEYEQY
len: 13; v_gene: TRBV20-1; j_gene: TRBJ2-5; CDR3aa: SAGPISGAQETQY
len: 14; v_gene: TRBV4-2; j_gene: TRBJ1-5; CDR3aa: ASSQEGGRSNQPQH
len: 15; v_gene: TRBV7-6; j_gene: TRBJ2-5; CDR3aa: ASSLGIERNDQETQY
len: 13; v_gene: TRBV25-1; j_gene: TRBJ2-7; CDR3aa: ASRAPGPSIYEQY
len: 14; v_gene: TRBV20-1; j_gene: TRBJ2-1; CDR3aa: SARESGRAISNEQF
len: 16; v_gene: TRBV7-2; j_gene: TRBJ2-7; CDR3aa: ASSSDAGDSQFSYEQY
len: 11; v_gene: TRBV20-1; j_gene: TRBJ1-1; CDR3aa: SARPGVNTEAF